Each of the 4 T cell receptor beta chains below was sequenced from the same sample in a study of spatial heterogeneity in lung cancer (dated by TCRdb to between 2017 and 2020). The protocol used for the library was 5' RACE. The reads were generated on a NextSeq 500. In TCRdb, the public reads were trimmed at Q25 with fastp and aligned with MiXCR, with productive beta chains retained. Each entry is one CDR3 protein sequence, shown with its most common DNA and genes. This sample has about 44,000 distinct CDR3 sequences in its table, and about an eighth of those were observed once. The ten most abundant clones make up about 60% of the sample. The time point tag for this specimen amounts to: sample taken at primary tumor resection. For TCR sequencing, whole RNA was extracted from tumor and nontumor lung tissue, or from cryopreserved PBMC samples, and no cell sorting was done. The material was PBMCs, obtained at surgery. The receptors originated from a male donor with early-stage non-small cell lung cancer.

This clonotype was found a few times. This chain connects TRBV6-5 to TRBJ1-6; D is perhaps TRBD1 (5 bases). The V and J ends lost 11 bases and 9 bases respectively, with 8 bases between them. CDR3 length: 10 amino acids. Germline V CDR1 and CDR2: MNHEY, SVGAGI. CDR3 protein: CASGGSPLHF. For the CDR3, the DNA is TGTGCCTCGGGGGGTTCACCCCTCCACTTT.

CDR3 DNA: TGTGCCAGCAGCTTGGGTCTAGTAGGAAGCGAGCAGTACTTC. This sequence encodes CASSLGLVGSEQYF. J is TRBJ2-7 and V is TRBV7-9; D is unclear. Germline loops: CDR1 SEHNR, CDR2 FQNEAQ (reference sequence). This CDR3 is built from 14 residues. V was clipped by 3 bases and J by 6 bases, with 15 bases between them.

The rearrangement uses TRBV18 and TRBJ2-7; possibly TRBD1 for D (6 bases). This CDR3 region has 12 residues. With 4 bases removed from V and 2 bases from J, the gap between germline ends came to 6 bases. Germline CDR1 KGHSH, CDR2 LQKENI. The CDR3 here is CASSQGAYEQYF. CDR3 DNA: TGTGCCAGCTCACAGGGGGCCTACGAGCAGTACTTC.

This clonotype was seen repeatedly, ten times or more. The chain recombines TRBV25-1 with TRBJ1-2; D is ambiguous. The CDR3 covers 12 residues. Germline lookup yields CDR1 MGHDK and CDR2 SYGVNS. Trimming shortened V by 2 bases and J by 4 bases, and 5 bases separated the two germline ends. Here the CDR3 reads CASSEQIYGYTF. CDR3 DNA sequence: TGTGCCAGCAGTGAACAGATCTATGGCTACACCTTC.